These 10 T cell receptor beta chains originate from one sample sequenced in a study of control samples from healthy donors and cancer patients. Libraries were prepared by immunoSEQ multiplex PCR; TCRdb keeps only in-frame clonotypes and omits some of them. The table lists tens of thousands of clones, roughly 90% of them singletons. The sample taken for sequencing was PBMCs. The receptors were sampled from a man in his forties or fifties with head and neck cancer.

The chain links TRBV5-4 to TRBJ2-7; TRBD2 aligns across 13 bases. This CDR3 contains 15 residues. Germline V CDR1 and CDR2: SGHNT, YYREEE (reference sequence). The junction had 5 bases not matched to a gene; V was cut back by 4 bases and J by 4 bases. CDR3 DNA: TGTGCCAGCAGCCACGGACTAGCGGGAGTTTACGAGCAGTACTTC. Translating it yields CASSHGLAGVYEQYF.

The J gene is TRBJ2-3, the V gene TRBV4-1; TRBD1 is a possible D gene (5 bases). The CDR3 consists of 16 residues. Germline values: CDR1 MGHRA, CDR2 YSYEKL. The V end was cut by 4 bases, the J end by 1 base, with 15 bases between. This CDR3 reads CASSRERGYGTDTQYF. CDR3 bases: TGCGCCAGCAGCCGAGAAAGGGGATACGGCACAGATACGCAGTATTTT.

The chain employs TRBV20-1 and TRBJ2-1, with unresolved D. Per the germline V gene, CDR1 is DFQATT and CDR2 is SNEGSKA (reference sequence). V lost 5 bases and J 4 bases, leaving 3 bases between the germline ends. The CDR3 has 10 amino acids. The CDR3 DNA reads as TGCAGTGCTCCTTACAATGAGCAGTTCTTC. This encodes CSAPYNEQFF.

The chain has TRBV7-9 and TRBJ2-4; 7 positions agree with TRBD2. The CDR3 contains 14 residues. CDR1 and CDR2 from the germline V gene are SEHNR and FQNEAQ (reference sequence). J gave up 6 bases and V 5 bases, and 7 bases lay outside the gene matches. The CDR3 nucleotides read TGTGCCAGCAGCCTGACGGGGGAGGGAAACATTCAGTACTTC. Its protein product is CASSLTGEGNIQYF.

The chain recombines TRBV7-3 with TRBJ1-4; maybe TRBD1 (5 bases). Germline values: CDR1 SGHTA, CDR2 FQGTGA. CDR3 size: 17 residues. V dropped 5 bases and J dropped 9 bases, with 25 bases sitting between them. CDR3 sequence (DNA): TGTGCCAGCAGCCACCAATTATCTGACAGCTTAATGAAAAAACTGTTTTTT. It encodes CASSHQLSDSLMKKLFF.

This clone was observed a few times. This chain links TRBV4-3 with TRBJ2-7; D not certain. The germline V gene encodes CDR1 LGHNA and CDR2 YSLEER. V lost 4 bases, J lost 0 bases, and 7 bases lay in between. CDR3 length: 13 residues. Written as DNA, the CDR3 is TGCGCCAGCAGCCTGCGGACCTCCTACGAGCAGTACTTC. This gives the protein CASSLRTSYEQYF.

Here the CDR3 reads CASSRGLDEQYF. CDR3 coding DNA: TGTGCCAGCAGCAGGGGACTGGACGAGCAGTACTTC. The J gene is TRBJ2-7, the V gene TRBV6-6; D possibly uses TRBD1 or TRBD2 (6 bases each). V gave up 6 bases and J gave up 5 bases, with 11 bases separating them. Per germline, CDR1 MNHNY and CDR2 SVGAGI (reference sequence). The CDR3 covers 12 residues.

The CDR3 sequence is CASNLGSAEKLFF. For the CDR3, the DNA is TGTGCCAGCAATCTGGGATCCGCCGAAAAACTGTTTTTT. The rearrangement links TRBV2 to TRBJ1-4; no definite D call. Germline V gives CDR1 SNHLY, CDR2 FYNNEI. The CDR3 has 13 amino acids. V was shortened by 7 bases and J by 8 bases, with 14 bases between the two germline ends.

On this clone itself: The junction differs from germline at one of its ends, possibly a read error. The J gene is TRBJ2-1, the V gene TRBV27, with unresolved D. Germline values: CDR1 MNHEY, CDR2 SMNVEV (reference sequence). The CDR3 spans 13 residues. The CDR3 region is CASSSFGWNVWIF. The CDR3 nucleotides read TGTGCCAGCAGTTCATTCGGGTGGAACGTTTGGATCTTC.

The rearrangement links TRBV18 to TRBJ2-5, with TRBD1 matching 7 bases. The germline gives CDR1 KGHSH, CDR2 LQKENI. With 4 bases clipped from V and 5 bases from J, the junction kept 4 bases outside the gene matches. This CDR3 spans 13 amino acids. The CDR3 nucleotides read TGTGCCAGCTCACAGGGGGCGGTTGAGACCCAGTACTTC. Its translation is CASSQGAVETQYF.